Listed here are 13 T cell receptor beta chains from one sample, sequenced in a study of sequential checkpoint blockade in melanoma. Regarding treatment: randomized to nivolumab then ipilimumab (arm A) or the reverse (arm B). Measured with immunoSEQ multiplex PCR; TCRdb has only the in-frame clones, and not every one. The sample shows 17,000 or so clones, 65% to 75% of them seen only once. Sequenced material: CD8+ T cells sorted from blood (inferred from file names), taken from a patient given nivolumab and ipilimumab in sequence. The receptors were sampled from a human donor with melanoma.

This clone was seen a handful of times. The chain employs TRBV6-1 and TRBJ2-7; 8 bases agree with TRBD1. Germline V gene data show CDR1 as MNHNS and CDR2 as SASEGT. With V trimmed by 3 bases and J by 0 bases, 7 bases remained unmatched. CDR3 length: 16 amino acids. In DNA, the CDR3 is TGTGCCAGCAGTGATCCAAACAGGGGGAGCTCCTACGAGCAGTACTTC. Protein product: CASSDPNRGSSYEQYF.

The chain has TRBV9 and TRBJ1-1, with a possible D match to TRBD1 (5 bases). Trimming took off 0 bases at V and 0 bases at J, with 12 bases between the two ends. CDR3 length: 16 residues. The germline V gene has CDR1 SGDLS and CDR2 YYNGEE. CDR3: CASSVAAGRMNTEAFF. The CDR3 DNA sequence: TGTGCCAGCAGCGTAGCGGCAGGGAGGATGAACACTGAAGCTTTCTTT.

This clone was seen only a few times. The missing conserved phenylalanine or tryptophan at the end of this CDR3 makes a read error likely. The DNA is omitted, as the CDR3 cannot be located on it reliably, and the CDR3 follows TCRdb's listing. This CDR3 is CASSPTLGPNL. The chain uses TRBV7-9 and TRBJ1-6; the table's D call of TRBD1 was not tested on the DNA. Germline CDR1 reads SEHNR; CDR2 reads FQNEAQ (reference sequence). The CDR3 totals 11 residues, both ends included.

The chain joins TRBV25-1 to TRBJ1-3; tentative D call: TRBD1 (5 bases). Germline CDR1 MGHDK, CDR2 SYGVNS. Deletions cut 3 bases from V and 8 bases from J, with 8 bases between. The CDR3 sequence is 12 residues long. CDR3 in amino acids: CASSDGGDTIYF. The CDR3 bases are TGTGCCAGCAGTGACGGAGGGGACACCATATATTTT.

With respect to this clone: Other nucleotide sequences in the sample specify the same CDR3. V usage is TRBV7-9 and J usage is TRBJ1-6; the match to TRBD1 covers 10 bases. CDR3 length equals 16 residues. After removal of 5 bases from V and 8 bases from J, the junction contained 9 bases not matched to a gene. Germline values: CDR1 SEHNR, CDR2 FQNEAQ (reference sequence). CDR3 DNA: TGTGCCAGCAGCAGACAGGGGGCGATCAGAGATTCACCCCTCCACTTT. Amino acid sequence: CASSRQGAIRDSPLHF.

This clone ranks as medium-sized. This rearrangement joins TRBV19 to TRBJ2-7; D might be TRBD1 (6 bases). The CDR3 has 14 residues. With 3 bases removed from V and 3 bases from J, the gap between germline ends came to 12 bases. The germline CDR1 and CDR2 sequences are LNHDA and SQIVND (reference sequence). CDR3 in DNA: TGTGCCAGTAGTATTGGAGGACAGTACTACGAGCAGTACTTC. Translated: CASSIGGQYYEQYF.

The chain employs TRBV7-9 and TRBJ1-4; D uncertain. Deletions cut 8 bases from V and 5 bases from J, with 6 bases between. This CDR3 region has 11 residues. Germline V gene sequence: CDR1 SEHNR, CDR2 FQNEAQ (reference sequence). CDR3 residues: CASGGNEKLFF. In nucleotides, the CDR3 is TGTGCCAGCGGAGGGAATGAAAAACTGTTTTTT.

This clone was observed a few times. The chain carries TRBV5-6 and TRBJ2-1; 10 bases line up with TRBD1. Germline loops: CDR1 SGHDT, CDR2 YYEEEE. CDR3 size: 15 residues. V lost 4 bases, J lost 4 bases, and 5 bases stayed unmatched. CDR3: CASSIRDRGYNEQFF. CDR3 nucleotides: TGTGCCAGCAGCATCCGGGACAGGGGATACAATGAGCAGTTCTTC.

Only a few counts were recorded for this clone. One end of the junction fails to match germline, which may point to a read error. The V gene is TRBV4-1, the J gene TRBJ2-7; 9 nucleotides line up with TRBD1. The CDR3 is 15 residues long. CDR1 is MGHRA and CDR2 is YSYEKL in the germline V gene. The CDR3 coding sequence is TGTGCCAGCAGCCCCGGGACAGGGAAGTCCTACGAGCAGTACTTC. Its protein product is CASSPGTGKSYEQYF.

The chain employs TRBV29-1 and TRBJ2-3, with TRBD1 matching over 7 bases. V shed 7 bases, J shed 2 bases, and the junction held 18 bases outside the gene matches. CDR1 and CDR2 (germline): SQVTM, ANQGSEA. CDR3 length: 17 residues. The CDR3 nucleotides read TGCAGCGCTAGAGGGGAACGACAGGGCCCCGACACAGATACGCAGTATTTT. Translating it yields CSARGERQGPDTDTQYF.

The V gene is TRBV4-2, the J gene TRBJ2-3; 9 bases fit TRBD1. CDR3 length equals 16 residues. Germline CDR1 and CDR2: LGHNA and YNFKEQ. Germline trimming cut 3 bases from V and 3 bases from J; bases unmatched to any gene: 7. CDR3 coding DNA: TGTGCCAGCAGCCAGTACAGGGGGCAGGGGACAGATACGCAGTATTTT. It codes for CASSQYRGQGTDTQYF.

V is TRBV29-1 and J is TRBJ2-1, with 8 bases lining up with TRBD1. Looked up from germline, CDR1 is SQVTM and CDR2 is ANQGSEA. This CDR3 has 13 residues. The CDR3 DNA follows: TGCAGTTGGAGGATGCAGGGGGCTAGTGAGCAGTTCTTC. Its protein is CSWRMQGASEQFF.

The rearrangement joins TRBV5-1 to TRBJ2-1; TRBD2 aligns across 8 bases. Germline loops: CDR1 SGHRS, CDR2 YFSETQ. The V gene end was trimmed by 0 bases and the J gene end by 7 bases; junction bases not matched to a gene: 6. The CDR3 is 15 amino acids. In nucleotides, the CDR3 is TGCGCCAGCAGCTTGGCTAGCGGGTCGGGGAATGAGCAGTTCTTC. Its protein product is CASSLASGSGNEQFF.